The table lists the clone carrying this T cell receptor beta chain with many counts. The sample comes from a study of early T cells in non-severe SARS-CoV-2 infection. About the study: It was bulk RNA from unsorted whole blood that was sequenced, and the chains were unpaired.

This CDR3 comprises 19 residues. Germline V gene lookup returns CDR1 SEHNR and CDR2 FQNEAQ (reference sequence). Trimming took off 4 bases at V and 2 bases at J, with 24 bases between the two ends. Each cDNA molecule carried a unique molecular identifier. TCRdb passed the 5' RACE reads through MiXCR, listing each CDR3 protein once. The sample lists around 61,000 distinct CDR3 sequences, roughly a tenth occurring once. This receptor was identified in an adult who was a healthcare worker with PCR-confirmed SARS-CoV-2 infection or an uninfected control (not recorded which). Sequencing input: whole blood. The chain links TRBV7-9 to TRBJ2-4; possibly TRBD1 for D (6 bases). DNA of the CDR3: TGTGCCAGCAGCTCCCGCCCCCCAGGGTTTGGGACATCCAAAAACATTCAGTACTTC. It specifies CASSSRPPGFGTSKNIQYF.